Given below is one TCR beta chain in context. Antigen: not known. This entry is derived from a study of cytomegalovirus exposure and HLA in healthy donors. Both 60 Vbeta primers and 13 Jbeta primers went into the PCR. Some clones are missing from TCRdb's copy, which holds only in-frame ones; the method was immunoSEQ multiplex PCR. The table for this sample gives tens of thousands of clones. Findings and caveats of the study: Cytomegalovirus association was listed for approximately 160 TCR beta chains.

V was pared by 4 bases and J by 6 bases, with 6 bases of the junction left unmatched. CDR3 length: 13 amino acids. Germline loops: CDR1 SQVTM, CDR2 ANQGSEA. The V gene is TRBV29-1, the J gene TRBJ1-5, with TRBD1 matching over 7 bases. Sequencing input: PBMCs. The TCR comes from a girl under 18 in good health and CMV-seropositive. The CDR3 reads CSVGTGVGQPQHF. The CDR3 DNA follows: TGCAGCGTTGGGACAGGAGTCGGTCAGCCCCAGCATTTT.